This TCR beta chain was sequenced for a study of blood T cell repertoires in COVID-19. Study details: The United States, Italy and Spain were the sources of the acute and convalescent COVID-19 samples. PBMCs, B-cell-depleted T cells, or T cells were the source of the cDNA or gDNA that made up the material.

In the source study's methods: The authors estimated nucleated cell counts from reference gene primer amplification. Data came from immunoSEQ multiplex PCR; TCRdb stores just in-frame clones and leaves some out. The DNA was the basis for D and trimming; V, J and clone size are from that table. The repertoire holds hundreds of thousands of clones, around 90% seen once, with about 1% in the top ten. CDR1 and CDR2 (germline): MNHNY, SVGAGI (reference sequence). V shed 2 bases, J shed 2 bases, and the junction held 4 bases outside the gene matches. CDR3 length: 16 amino acids. Enrolled during active infection, Seattle patients were then followed longitudinally.

The sequencing sample was made of peripheral blood. The rearrangement uses TRBV6-6 and TRBJ1-4; 8 bases match TRBD1. This sequence originates from a woman in her forties with COVID-19, enrolled during active disease. DNA of the CDR3: TGTGCCAGCAGTTACGCCCAGGGGGCGACTAATGAAAAACTGTTTTTT. This gives the protein CASSYAQGATNEKLFF.